This T cell receptor beta chain was captured by sequencing in a study of lymphopenia after photon versus proton radiotherapy. With regard to this clone: A read error may produce the germline difference seen at one junction end.

Sequenced by immunoSEQ multiplex PCR; TCRdb stores in-frame clones only, minus some. The profile shows approximately 150,000 clones, around nine tenths of them singletons. The input for sequencing was peripheral blood, taken from a patient treated with photon-based radiotherapy. The receptor was derived from a middle-aged man with gastric cancer.

The CDR3 here is CASTLAQSSYEQYF. The CDR3 DNA sequence: TGTGCCAGCACCTTAGCGCAGAGCTCCTACGAGCAGTACTTC. The chain is built from TRBV7-2 and TRBJ2-7, with D possibly matching TRBD2 (5 bases). Per the germline V gene, CDR1 is SGHTA and CDR2 is FQGNSA. The CDR3 spans 14 residues.